The rows below give T cell receptor beta chains drawn from one sample of a study of a mutant IDH1 vaccine in newly diagnosed glioma. Their target antigens are unknown. Here immunoSEQ multiplex PCR was the method, and the copy in TCRdb shows in-frame clones only, minus some. The table includes around 120,000 clones, 80% detected once. The sequencing used PBMCs, collected from a glioma patient whose treatment included an IDH1 peptide vaccine. The receptors originated from a man aged 35-49 years with glioma. CDR3s include the opening cysteine and the closing phenylalanine or tryptophan. Rows may omit the clone size; those that give it use once, few, many or a size class.

clone size	V gene	J gene	CDR3 protein
.	TRBV10-1	TRBJ2-3	CASSEVAGRTDTQYF
.	TRBV10-1	TRBJ1-2	CASSESKGRGSNYGYTF
.	TRBV5-1	TRBJ1-1	CASSPSIGGGGTFF
.	TRBV15	TRBJ1-6	CATSRPTGDSPLHF
.	TRBV30	TRBJ2-7	CAWSWSQGAVEQYF
.	TRBV27	TRBJ2-3	CASRIKGTVGTDTQYF
.	TRBV6-1	TRBJ2-5	CASSEWRPEETQYF
.	TRBV19	TRBJ2-2	CASSTLGQQRTGELFF
.	TRBV18	TRBJ2-5	CASSLLREARETQYF
.	TRBV25-1	TRBJ1-2	CASSEYSGGYGYTF
few	TRBV11-2	TRBJ2-3	CASSLAGTDTQYF
.	TRBV15	TRBJ2-7	CATSRERMGQRDYEQYF
few	TRBV7-2	TRBJ2-1	CASSLGQGAPTYNEQFF
.	TRBV7-6	TRBJ2-5	CASREGGLLETQYF
.	TRBV4-2	TRBJ2-7	CASSLRVGDSSSYEQYF
.	TRBV6-1	TRBJ2-1	CASSEVAGYNEQFF
.	TRBV13	TRBJ2-7	CASSPPYSYEQYF
.	TRBV10-3	TRBJ2-7	CAISDQGTTLSYEQYF
.	TRBV4-3	TRBJ2-3	CASSPRSSSGDTQYF
few	TRBV7-2	TRBJ2-3	CASSLVLAGGGDTQYF
.	TRBV30	TRBJ2-5	CAWRRSTGYQETQYF
.	TRBV6-5	TRBJ2-5	CASSSQDSSSHF
once	TRBV7-2	TRBJ1-1	CASSLGWRTEAFF
.	TRBV10-3	TRBJ1-5	CAISAQVNQPQHF
.	TRBV11-2	TRBJ1-6	CASSFAKRGRSSLHF
.	TRBV14	TRBJ2-1	CASSHRVREQFF
.	TRBV7-2	TRBJ1-5	CASSPGGSPGNQPQHF
.	TRBV29-1	TRBJ1-1	CSVFGGKNTEAFF
.	TRBV4-3	TRBJ1-1	CASSQETAGQGNTEAFF
.	TRBV21-1	TRBJ1-5	CASSKGVLRDRGYQPQHF
.	TRBV5-1	TRBJ1-6	CASSREGQHYNSPLHF
.	TRBV7-2	TRBJ2-4	CASSPTSQGNIQYF
.	TRBV11-1	TRBJ2-7	CASSLRPGQGTYEQYF
.	TRBV5-1	.	CASSATTSYEQYF
.	TRBV28	TRBJ2-2	CASRAGNTGELFF
.	TRBV30	TRBJ1-6	CAWRHWQGEGPPLHF
few	TRBV6-4	TRBJ1-5	CASSEGTGNQPQHF
once	TRBV9	TRBJ2-3	CASSVEGGGRVDTQYF
.	TRBV15	TRBJ1-4	CATKDPVGEKLFF
few	TRBV7-6	TRBJ1-1	CASSLVGTGTEAFF
.	TRBV27	TRBJ2-5	CASSLRAVSARGETQYF
.	TRBV7-6	TRBJ1-3	CASSRSGNTIYF
.	TRBV11-3	TRBJ2-7	CASSLGELGDEQYF
.	TRBV7-2	TRBJ1-2	CASSFRGTDGYTF
.	TRBV19	TRBJ2-3	CASSIRGLAGVRTDTQYF
.	TRBV7-6	TRBJ2-5	CASSGGDRLNQETQYF
.	TRBV5-6	TRBJ1-2	CASSFMDRDYGYTF
.	TRBV19	TRBJ2-3	CASRRGPTDTQYF
once	TRBV19	TRBJ1-1	CASSINRAPNTEAFF
.	TRBV5-6	TRBJ2-3	CASSWVEGLGDTQYF
.	TRBV11-2	TRBJ2-3	CASSSLGTLSTDTQYF